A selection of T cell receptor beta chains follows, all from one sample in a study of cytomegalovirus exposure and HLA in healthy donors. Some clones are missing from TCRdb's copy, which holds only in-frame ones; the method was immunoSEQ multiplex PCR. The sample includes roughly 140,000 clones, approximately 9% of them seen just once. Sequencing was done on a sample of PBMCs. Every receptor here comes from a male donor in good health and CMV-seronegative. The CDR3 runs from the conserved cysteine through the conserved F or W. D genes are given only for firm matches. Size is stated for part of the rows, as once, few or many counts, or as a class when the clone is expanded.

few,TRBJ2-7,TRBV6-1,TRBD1,CASRFDREEQYF,TGTGCCAGCAGATTTGACAGGGAGGAGCAGTACTTC
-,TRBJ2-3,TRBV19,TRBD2,CASSPERESTDTQYF,TGTGCCAGTAGTCCAGAGCGGGAGAGCACAGATACGCAGTATTTT
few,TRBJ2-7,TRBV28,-,CASSPALGGPGLQYF,TGTGCCAGCAGTCCCGCGTTGGGGGGGCCTGGTTTGCAGTACTTC
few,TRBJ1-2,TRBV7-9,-,CASSSSTVYGYTF,TGTGCCAGCAGCTCTTCGACAGTCTATGGCTACACCTTC
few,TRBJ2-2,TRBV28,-,CASSLITGELFF,TGTGCCAGCAGTTTAATAACCGGGGAGCTGTTTTTT
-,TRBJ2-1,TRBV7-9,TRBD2,CASIGTSGGNEQFF,TGTGCCAGCATCGGGACTAGCGGCGGGAATGAGCAGTTCTTC
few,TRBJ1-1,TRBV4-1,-,CASSQFWGVYAFF,TGCGCCAGCAGCCAATTTTGGGGGGTTTATGCTTTCTTT
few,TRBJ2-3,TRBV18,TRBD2,CASSPLQGGLAGGPDTQYF,TGTGCCAGCTCACCCCTACAGGGTGGTCTAGCGGGAGGACCAGATACGCAGTATTTT
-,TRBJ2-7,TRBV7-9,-,CASSSPVGGEQYF,TGTGCCAGCAGCTCCCCGGTGGGGGGCGAGCAGTACTTC
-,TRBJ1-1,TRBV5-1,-,CASSIRGPEAFF,TGCGCCAGCAGCATTAGGGGTCCTGAAGCTTTCTTT
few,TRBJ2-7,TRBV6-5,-,CASSYAGDYEQYF,TGTGCCAGCAGTTACGCAGGGGACTACGAGCAGTACTTC
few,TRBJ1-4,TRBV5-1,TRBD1,CASSLGTGANEKLFF,TGCGCCAGCAGCTTGGGGACAGGGGCTAATGAAAAACTGTTTTTT
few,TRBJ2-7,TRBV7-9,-,CASSLASAPYEQYF,TGTGCCAGCAGCTTAGCCAGTGCACCCTACGAGCAGTACTTC
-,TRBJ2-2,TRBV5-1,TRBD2,CASSFGLAGTGELFF,TGCGCCAGCAGCTTTGGACTAGCGGGCACCGGGGAGCTGTTTTTT
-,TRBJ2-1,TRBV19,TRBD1,CASSIDWGTGREQFF,TGTGCCAGTAGTATAGACTGGGGGACAGGGCGTGAGCAGTTCTTC
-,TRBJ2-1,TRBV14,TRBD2,CASSLKLLARSYNEQFF,TGTGCCAGCAGCCTCAAATTACTAGCGAGAAGCTACAATGAGCAGTTCTTC
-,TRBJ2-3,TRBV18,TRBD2,CASSPGGGAADTQYF,TGTGCCAGCTCACCAGGCGGGGGGGCCGCAGATACGCAGTATTTT
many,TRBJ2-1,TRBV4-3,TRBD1,CASSQAGQGTYNEQFF,TGCGCCAGCAGCCAGGCGGGACAGGGGACCTACAATGAGCAGTTCTTC
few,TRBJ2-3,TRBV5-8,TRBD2,CASSTRLASTDTQYF,TGTGCCAGCAGCACACGACTAGCGAGCACAGATACGCAGTATTTT
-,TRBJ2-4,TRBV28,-,CASSDPDSGGIQYF,TGTGCCAGCAGTGACCCGGACAGTGGGGGCATTCAGTACTTC
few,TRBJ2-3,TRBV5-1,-,CASSLALRQKDTQYF,TGCGCCAGCAGCTTGGCCCTAAGACAGAAAGATACGCAGTATTTT
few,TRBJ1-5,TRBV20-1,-,CSAPYQPQHF,TGCAGTGCCCCCTATCAGCCCCAGCATTTT
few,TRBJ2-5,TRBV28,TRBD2,CASSHGEGQETQYF,TGTGCCAGCAGCCACGGGGAGGGCCAAGAGACCCAGTACTTC
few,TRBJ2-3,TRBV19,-,CASSVEGLPVDTQYF,TGTGCCAGTAGCGTGGAGGGACTTCCGGTGGATACGCAGTATTTT
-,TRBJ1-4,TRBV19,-,CASQSRDNEKLFF,TGTGCCAGTCAAAGCAGGGATAATGAAAAACTGTTTTTT
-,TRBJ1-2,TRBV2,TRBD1,CASRRGTDYGYTF,TGTGCCAGCCGCCGGGGGACAGACTATGGCTACACCTTC
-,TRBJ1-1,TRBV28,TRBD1,CASSPTRQGAGLGTEAFF,TGTGCCAGCAGTCCAACCCGACAGGGGGCTGGGTTGGGCACTGAAGCTTTCTTT
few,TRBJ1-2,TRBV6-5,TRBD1,CASSYSGTDYGYTF,TGTGCCAGCAGTTATTCCGGGACAGACTATGGCTACACCTTC
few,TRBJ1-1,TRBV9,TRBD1,CASSVSGTVNTEAFF,TGTGCCAGCAGCGTCTCCGGGACAGTGAACACTGAAGCTTTCTTT
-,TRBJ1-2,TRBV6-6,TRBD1,CASSRTGGDYGYTF,TGTGCCAGCAGCAGAACAGGGGGCGACTATGGCTACACCTTC
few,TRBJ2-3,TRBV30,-,CAWSVGTFSADTQYF,TGTGCCTGGAGTGTTGGGACTTTCTCGGCGGATACGCAGTATTTT
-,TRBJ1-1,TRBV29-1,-,CSVGGTTLTTEAFF,TGCAGCGTTGGAGGGACAACCCTTACCACTGAAGCTTTCTTT
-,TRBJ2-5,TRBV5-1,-,CASSLANTQETQYF,TGCGCCAGCAGCTTGGCAAACACCCAAGAGACCCAGTACTTC
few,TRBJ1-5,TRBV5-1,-,CASADRQGVQPQHF,TGCGCCAGCGCTGACAGACAAGGGGTCCAGCCCCAGCATTTT
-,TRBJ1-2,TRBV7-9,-,CASSLLPNQGYTF,TGTGCCAGCAGCTTATTACCCAACCAGGGCTACACCTTC
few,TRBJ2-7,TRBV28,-,CASSFGGPYEQYF,TGTGCCAGCAGTTTTGGGGGCCCCTACGAGCAGTACTTC
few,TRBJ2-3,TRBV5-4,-,CASSARDFTDTQYF,TGTGCCAGCAGCGCCCGGGACTTCACAGATACGCAGTATTTT
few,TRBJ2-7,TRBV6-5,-,CASSLAYSYEQYF,TGTGCCAGCAGCCTAGCTTACTCCTACGAGCAGTACTTC
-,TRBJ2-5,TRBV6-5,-,CASSYFGGDWETQYF,TGTGCCAGCAGTTACTTCGGCGGGGATTGGGAGACCCAGTACTTC
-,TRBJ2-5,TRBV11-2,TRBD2,CASSLRTSGTQETQYF,TGTGCCAGCAGCTTGAGGACTAGCGGGACGCAAGAGACCCAGTACTTC
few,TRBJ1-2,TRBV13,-,CASSSLSVSRGDGYTF,TGTGCCAGCAGCTCCCTATCCGTTTCACGAGGCGATGGCTACACCTTC